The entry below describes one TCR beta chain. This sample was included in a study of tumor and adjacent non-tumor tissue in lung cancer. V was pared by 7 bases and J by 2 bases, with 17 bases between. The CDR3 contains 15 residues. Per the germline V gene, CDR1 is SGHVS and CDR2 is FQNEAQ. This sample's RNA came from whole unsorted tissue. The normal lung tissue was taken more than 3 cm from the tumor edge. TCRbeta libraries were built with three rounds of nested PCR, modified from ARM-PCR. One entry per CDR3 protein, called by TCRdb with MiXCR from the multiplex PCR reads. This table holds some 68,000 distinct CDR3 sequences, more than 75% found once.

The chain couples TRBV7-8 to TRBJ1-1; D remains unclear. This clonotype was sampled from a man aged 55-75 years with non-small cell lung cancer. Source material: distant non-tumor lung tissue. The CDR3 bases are TGTGCCAGCAACTCCCCTAAGATGGGTAACACTGAAGCTTTCTTT. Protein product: CASNSPKMGNTEAFF.